This T cell receptor (beta chain) was identified during a study of cytomegalovirus exposure and HLA in healthy donors. Study-level information: Inside one of the first data releases sat around 77 million unique TCRs taken from HLA-typed donors.

Researchers ran the PCR with 60 Vbeta and 13 Jbeta primers. Here immunoSEQ multiplex PCR was the method, and the copy in TCRdb shows in-frame clones only, minus some. The sample lists about 130,000 clones, roughly 80% occurring once. The ends lost 5 bases at V and 3 bases at J; junction bases unmatched: 9. In germline, CDR1 is MNHEY, CDR2 SVGAGI. The CDR3 loop spans 15 amino acids. Notes on this clone: The antigen remains unidentified.

Study-level results: The investigators catalogued 150 or so TCR beta chains as cytomegalovirus-associated.

What was sequenced was PBMCs. The receptor was isolated from a woman aged 40-49 years in good health and CMV-seropositive. The chain combines TRBV6-5 with TRBJ2-5, with 7 bases that match TRBD2. Written as DNA, the CDR3 is TGTGCCAGCAGTCCGGGTAGCCGGGGGGAAGAGACCCAGTACTTC. It encodes CASSPGSRGEETQYF.